This entry lists 28 T cell receptor beta chains sequenced from one sample in a study of blood T cells in healthy people across ages. Then a second PCR, running about 6 to 11 cycles, was carried out with a sample-barcoded 5' primer and a J-beta primer mix. TCRdb ran MiXCR on the 5' RACE reads and lists one entry per CDR3 protein. The sample yields 900,000 to 950,000 distinct CDR3 sequences, just under 30% seen once. These data also featured in a second study, about T cells of mothers and their children.

Sequencing was carried out using blood. The receptors derive from a woman in her thirties or forties in good health.

The rearrangement joins TRBV18 to TRBJ1-3; D call uncertain. From germline, CDR1 is KGHSH and CDR2 LQKENI. This CDR3 has 13 amino acids. The V end was cut by 0 bases, the J end by 4 bases, with 4 bases between. The CDR3 region is CASSPPGGNTIYF. The CDR3 DNA follows: TGTGCCAGCTCACCACCAGGGGGAAACACCATATATTTT.

This sequence joins TRBV14 and TRBJ2-3; D possibly uses TRBD1 or TRBD2 (5 bases each). The germline V gene encodes CDR1 SGHDN and CDR2 FVKESK. This CDR3 spans 17 amino acids. Trimming took off 6 bases at V and 3 bases at J, with 22 bases between the two ends. This chain's CDR3 is CASSPRALVGLTDTQYF. Written as DNA, the CDR3 is TGTGCCAGCAGTCCGAGGGCCCTAGTGGGGCTGACAGATACGCAGTATTTT.

V and J are TRBV5-5 and TRBJ1-1; 7 nucleotides match TRBD1. V was pared by 5 bases and J by 6 bases, with 7 bases of the junction left unmatched. The CDR3 spans 13 residues. Germline V gene data show CDR1 as SGHKS and CDR2 as YYEKEE (reference sequence). The CDR3 DNA reads as TGTGCCAGCAGGTGGACAGGTACCGCTGAAGCTTTCTTT. Translated, it gives CASRWTGTAEAFF.

J is TRBJ2-7 and V is TRBV12-3 or TRBV12-4, with D unresolved. With 2 bases removed from V and 0 bases from J, the gap between germline ends came to 8 bases. This CDR3 is 14 amino acids long. The CDR3 spells CASSLLESSYEQYF. The CDR3 region has the DNA TGTGCCAGCAGTTTACTCGAGAGCTCCTACGAGCAGTACTTC.

This clonotype was recorded at least ten times. J is TRBJ2-1 and V is TRBV12-3 or TRBV12-4; no clear D. The CDR3 has 12 residues. Trimming took 5 bases from V and 5 from J, leaving 7 bases between them. Written as DNA, the CDR3 is TGTGCCAGCAGTGGCTACGACAATGAGCAGTTCTTC. It is translated as CASSGYDNEQFF.

This chain links TRBV12-3 or TRBV12-4 with TRBJ1-4; 7 bases fit TRBD1. The CDR3 runs to 14 residues. Trimming removed 5 bases from V and 5 bases from J; junction bases left unmatched: 5. The CDR3 is CASSDPGGNEKLFF. In nucleotides, the CDR3 is TGTGCCAGCAGTGACCCAGGGGGGAATGAAAAACTGTTTTTT.

This clonotype appeared a few times. This chain uses TRBV7-2 with TRBJ2-3, with D tentatively TRBD1 or TRBD2 (6 bases each). CDR3 length equals 16 residues. V gave up 1 base and J gave up 6 bases, with 17 bases separating them. Looked up from germline, CDR1 is SGHTA and CDR2 is FQGNSA. The CDR3 coding sequence is TGTGCCAGCAGCTTAGGGGGGGCTAGCAAGTCCGATACGCAGTATTTT. Protein sequence: CASSLGGASKSDTQYF.

The chain carries TRBV24-1 and TRBJ2-3; 7 bases align to TRBD2. This CDR3 comprises 17 residues. Germline values: CDR1 KGHDR, CDR2 SFDVKD. The V and J ends lost 2 bases and 2 bases, in that order; junction bases with no gene match: 9. The DNA of the CDR3 is TGTGCCACCAGTGATTGGTTAGCGGGCGATCTCACAGATACGCAGTATTTT. It codes for CATSDWLAGDLTDTQYF.

V is TRBV5-1 and J is TRBJ2-7, with TRBD1 as a possible D gene (6 bases). V lost 4 bases, J lost 1 base, and 12 bases lay in between. Germline CDR1 SGHRS, CDR2 YFSETQ. This CDR3 has 14 residues. CDR3 sequence (DNA): TGCGCCAGCAGCCGGGACACAGGGTCCTACGAGCAGTACTTC. This gives the protein CASSRDTGSYEQYF.

On this clonotype itself: A much larger clone sits a single nucleotide away, making a read error possible. The rearrangement uses TRBV7-9 and TRBJ1-1; possibly TRBD1 for D (5 bases). Looked up from germline, CDR1 is SEHNR and CDR2 is FQNEAQ (reference sequence). The CDR3 is made up of 15 amino acids. Trimming removed 3 bases from V and 4 bases from J, with 15 bases in between. The CDR3 spells CASSFLAGMSTEAFF. The CDR3 region has the DNA TGTGCCAGCAGCTTTCTCGCAGGGATGAGCACTGAAGCTTTCTTT.

The DNA of the CDR3 is TGTGCCAGCAGCGACACGGGACTAGCGGGGGCGTTCTACAATGAGCAGTTCTTC. Translating gives CASSDTGLAGAFYNEQFF. The chain has TRBV27 and TRBJ2-1; the match to TRBD2 covers 14 bases. The trim removed 6 bases at V and 3 bases at J, leaving 10 bases unmatched. Per germline, CDR1 MNHEY and CDR2 SMNVEV (reference sequence). The CDR3 sequence is 18 residues long.

J is TRBJ1-2 and V is TRBV5-1; D is unclear. V lost 1 base to trimming and J lost 8 bases, with 3 bases between them. The germline V gene has CDR1 SGHRS and CDR2 YFSETQ. This CDR3 has 10 residues. This CDR3 is CASSLRGYTF. Written as DNA, the CDR3 is TGCGCCAGCAGCTTGCGGGGCTACACCTTC.

This clonotype occurred many times. This chain links TRBV7-2 with TRBJ2-7; TRBD2 aligns across 10 bases. Trimming removed 5 bases from V and 6 bases from J; junction bases left unmatched: 10. Germline V gene data show CDR1 as SGHTA and CDR2 as FQGNSA. This CDR3 has 15 residues. CDR3 DNA: TGTGCCAGCAGCACCCCGGGACTAGCGTTTCGCGAGCAGTACTTC. It is translated as CASSTPGLAFREQYF.

The sample holds many counts of this clonotype. This chain links TRBV10-2 with TRBJ2-3; 9 positions agree with TRBD2. Germline V gene sequence: CDR1 WSHSY, CDR2 SAAADI. The junction had 6 bases not matched to a gene; V was cut back by 7 bases and J by 1 base. The CDR3 sequence is 15 residues long. The CDR3 here is CASKAGGWGTDTQYF. CDR3 sequence (DNA): TGCGCCAGCAAAGCGGGGGGATGGGGCACAGATACGCAGTATTTT.

The CDR3 region is CSAPRAPTGGASYEQYF. CDR3 nucleotide sequence: TGCAGTGCTCCACGAGCGCCCACAGGGGGAGCGAGCTACGAGCAGTACTTC. This chain uses TRBV20-1 with TRBJ2-7; 8 positions agree with TRBD1. With V trimmed by 5 bases and J by 3 bases, 18 bases remained unmatched. The CDR3 length is 17 residues. Germline CDR1 and CDR2: DFQATT and SNEGSKA (reference sequence).

This clonotype was observed many times. V and J are TRBV29-1 and TRBJ2-1, with TRBD2 matching over 8 bases. After removal of 4 bases from V and 4 bases from J, the junction contained 6 bases not matched to a gene. Germline V gene sequence: CDR1 SQVTM, CDR2 ANQGSEA. The CDR3 is 14 residues long. The CDR3 coding sequence is TGCAGCGTTGCCTCGCGGGGGGAGTACAATGAGCAGTTCTTC. Translating it yields CSVASRGEYNEQFF.

Comments on this clonotype: A much larger clone lies a single base off, so this may be a read error. The chain employs TRBV7-3 and TRBJ2-1, with D maybe TRBD2 (7 bases). The end of the DNA aligns better with TRBJ2-7, so the J call may be wrong. From germline, CDR1 is SGHTA and CDR2 FQGTGA. The CDR3 length is 16 residues. CDR3 nucleotides: TGTGCCAGCAGCTTACATGGCGGGGGCTCCTACAATGAGCAGTACTTC. It encodes CASSLHGGGSYNEQYF.

In DNA, the CDR3 is TGTGCCAGCAGTTACAAAGCCAGGGGTGAAGCTTTCTTT. Encoded protein: CASSYKARGEAFF. V usage is TRBV6-6 and J usage is TRBJ1-1, with D possibly being TRBD1 (6 bases). Trimming removed 2 bases from V and 7 bases from J, with 11 bases in between. CDR1 and CDR2 (germline): MNHNY, SVGAGI (reference sequence). The CDR3 totals 13 residues.

This clonotype was picked up many times. V gene TRBV29-1 combines with J gene TRBJ2-7; 7 nucleotides align to TRBD1. Germline CDR1 and CDR2: SQVTM and ANQGSEA. The CDR3 sequence is 13 residues long. Germline trimming cut 2 bases from V and 5 bases from J; bases unmatched to any gene: 6. CDR3 bases: TGCAGCGTTGAAAAACAGGGGAGAGACGAGCAGTACTTC. It specifies CSVEKQGRDEQYF.

This clonotype was counted ten times or more. V gene TRBV6-5 combines with J gene TRBJ2-5, with 11 bases matching TRBD2. This CDR3 comprises 16 residues. Germline lookup yields CDR1 MNHEY and CDR2 SVGAGI. Trimming removed 6 bases from V and 2 bases from J; junction bases left unmatched: 8. The CDR3 DNA reads as TGTGCCAGCAGCTTAACGGGGACTAGCGGACAAGAGACCCAGTACTTC. Translation: CASSLTGTSGQETQYF.

This clonotype has just a few counts. The gene calls are TRBV5-1 and TRBJ1-1; tentative D call: TRBD1 (6 bases). CDR1 SGHRS and CDR2 YFSETQ come from the germline V gene. The V and J ends lost 2 bases and 0 bases respectively, with 17 bases between them. The CDR3 extends over 17 amino acids. The CDR3 region has the DNA TGCGCCAGCAGCTTTTCACCAGGAGGGGGTTTGAACACTGAAGCTTTCTTT. Residues: CASSFSPGGGLNTEAFF.

The genes are TRBV30 and TRBJ1-1; weak D call: TRBD1 (6 bases). There are 14 residues in the CDR3. Germline-derived CDR1 and CDR2 are GTSNPN and SVGIG (reference sequence). Trimming took 1 base from V and 11 from J, leaving 20 bases between them. Here the CDR3 DNA reads TGTGCCTGGAGTGCGCTTCAGGGGTTGTCGGCGGCTTTCTTT. Protein: CAWSALQGLSAAFF.

This clonotype was recorded at least ten times. The V gene is TRBV18, the J gene TRBJ2-7, with 7 positions matching TRBD1. Germline V lookup: CDR1 KGHSH, CDR2 LQKENI. Germline trimming cut 1 base from V and 2 bases from J; bases unmatched to any gene: 2. The CDR3 sequence is 14 residues long. The DNA for the CDR3 is TGTGCCAGCTCACCACTTGACAGGGCCTACGAGCAGTACTTC. It specifies CASSPLDRAYEQYF.

The CDR3 nucleotides are TGTGCCAGCAGTTCCCCCTCTCCTGGGGAGCAGTACTTC. Residues: CASSSPSPGEQYF. The chain uses TRBV12-3 or TRBV12-4 and TRBJ2-7; D remains unclear. Trimming left V 4 bases short and J 7 bases short, with 14 bases between. The CDR3 contains 13 residues.

The chain is built from TRBV6-5 and TRBJ2-2, with D unclear. V was pared by 0 bases and J by 4 bases, with 6 bases between. Germline values: CDR1 MNHEY, CDR2 SVGAGI. This CDR3 region has 14 residues. The CDR3: CASSYSIVTGELFF. The CDR3 nucleotides are TGTGCCAGCAGTTACTCGATTGTCACCGGGGAGCTGTTTTTT.

This clonotype came up a few times. A read error may explain this, as a much larger clone is one base away. This chain links TRBV11-2 with TRBJ2-1, with TRBD1 identical over 7 bases. This CDR3 is 16 amino acids long. Trimming removed 1 base from V and 8 bases from J; junction bases left unmatched: 11. Germline V gives CDR1 SGHAT, CDR2 FQNNGV. This chain's CDR3 is CASSLVEAGGRDEQFF. The CDR3 bases are TGTGCCAGCAGCTTAGTAGAGGCAGGGGGACGGGATGAGCAGTTCTTC.

Only a few counts were recorded for this clonotype. The V call is TRBV28, the J call TRBJ2-1, with 16 bases fitting TRBD2. Germline CDR1 reads MDHEN; CDR2 reads SYDVKM. V dropped 5 bases and J dropped 8; count of bases not matched to a gene: 6. CDR3 length: 16 residues. For the CDR3, the DNA is TGTGCCAGCAGTCCGGGACTAGCGGGGGGGCTGTATGAGCAGTTCTTC. Translation gives CASSPGLAGGLYEQFF. Complete variable domain (other parts from reference TRBV28 and TRBJ2-1): DVKVTQSSRYLVKRTGEKVFLECVQDMDHENMFWYRQDPGLGLRLIYFSYDVKMKEKGDIPEGYSVSREKKERFSLILESASTNQTSMYLCASSPGLAGGLYEQFFGPGTRLTVL.

Of note for this clonotype: A much larger clone lies a single base off, so this may be a read error. This chain joins TRBV28 and TRBJ2-1; the D gene is possibly TRBD1 (6 bases). The CDR3 loop spans 13 amino acids. V lost 6 bases and J 13 bases, leaving 19 bases between the germline ends. Germline loops: CDR1 MDHEN, CDR2 SYDVKM. CDR3 bases: TGTGCCAGCAGCCCCACAGGGCAGGGGACCCAGTTCTTC. This codes for CASSPTGQGTQFF. The complete variable domain, with remaining parts taken from reference TRBV28 and TRBJ2-1, reads DVKVTQSSRYLVKRTGEKVFLECVQDMDHENMFWYRQDPGLGLRLIYFSYDVKMKEKGDIPEGYSVSREKKERFSLILESASTNQTSMYLCASSPTGQGTQFFGPGTRLTVL.